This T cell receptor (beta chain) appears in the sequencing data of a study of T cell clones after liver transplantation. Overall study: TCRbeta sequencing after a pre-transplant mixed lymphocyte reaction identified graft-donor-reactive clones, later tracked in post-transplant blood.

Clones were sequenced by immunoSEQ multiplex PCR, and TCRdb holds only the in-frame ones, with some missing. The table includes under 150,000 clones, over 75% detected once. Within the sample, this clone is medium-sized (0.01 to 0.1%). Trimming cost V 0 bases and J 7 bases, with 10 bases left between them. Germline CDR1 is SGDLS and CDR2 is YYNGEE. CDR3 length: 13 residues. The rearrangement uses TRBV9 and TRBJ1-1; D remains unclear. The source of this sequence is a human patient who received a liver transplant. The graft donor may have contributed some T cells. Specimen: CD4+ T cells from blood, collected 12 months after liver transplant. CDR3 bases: TGTGCCAGCAGCGTAGCTGGAACGGGTGAAGCTTTCTTT. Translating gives CASSVAGTGEAFF.